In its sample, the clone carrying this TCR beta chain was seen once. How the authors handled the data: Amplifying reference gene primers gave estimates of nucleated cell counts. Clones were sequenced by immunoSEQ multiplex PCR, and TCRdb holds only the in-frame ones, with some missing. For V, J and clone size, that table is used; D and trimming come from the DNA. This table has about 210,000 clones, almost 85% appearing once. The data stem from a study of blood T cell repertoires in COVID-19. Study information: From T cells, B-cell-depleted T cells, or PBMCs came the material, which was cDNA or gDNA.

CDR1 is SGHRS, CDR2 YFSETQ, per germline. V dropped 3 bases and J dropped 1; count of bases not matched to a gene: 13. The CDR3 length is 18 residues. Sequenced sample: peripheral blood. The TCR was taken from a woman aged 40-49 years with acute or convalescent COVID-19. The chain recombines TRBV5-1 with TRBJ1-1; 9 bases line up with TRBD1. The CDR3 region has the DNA TGCGCCAGCAGCTCCGAATCCCGGGACAGGGCATGGAACACTGAAGCTTTCTTT. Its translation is CASSSESRDRAWNTEAFF.